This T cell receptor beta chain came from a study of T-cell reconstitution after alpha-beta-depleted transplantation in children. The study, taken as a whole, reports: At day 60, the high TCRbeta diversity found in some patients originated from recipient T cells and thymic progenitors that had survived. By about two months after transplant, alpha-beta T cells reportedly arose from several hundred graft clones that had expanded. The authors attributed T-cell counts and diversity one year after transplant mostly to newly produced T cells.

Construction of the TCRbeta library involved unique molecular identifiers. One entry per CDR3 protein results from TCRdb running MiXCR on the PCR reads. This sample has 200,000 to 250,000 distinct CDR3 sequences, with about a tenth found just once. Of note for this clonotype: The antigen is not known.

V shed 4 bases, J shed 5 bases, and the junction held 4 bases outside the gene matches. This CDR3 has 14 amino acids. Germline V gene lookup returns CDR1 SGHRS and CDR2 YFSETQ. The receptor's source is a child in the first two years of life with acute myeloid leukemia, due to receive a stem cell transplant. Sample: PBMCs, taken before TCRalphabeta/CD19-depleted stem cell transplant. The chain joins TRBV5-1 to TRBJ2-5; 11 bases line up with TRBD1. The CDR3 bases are TGCGCCAGCAGCACCCGGGACAGGGGGGAGACCCAGTACTTC. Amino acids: CASSTRDRGETQYF.